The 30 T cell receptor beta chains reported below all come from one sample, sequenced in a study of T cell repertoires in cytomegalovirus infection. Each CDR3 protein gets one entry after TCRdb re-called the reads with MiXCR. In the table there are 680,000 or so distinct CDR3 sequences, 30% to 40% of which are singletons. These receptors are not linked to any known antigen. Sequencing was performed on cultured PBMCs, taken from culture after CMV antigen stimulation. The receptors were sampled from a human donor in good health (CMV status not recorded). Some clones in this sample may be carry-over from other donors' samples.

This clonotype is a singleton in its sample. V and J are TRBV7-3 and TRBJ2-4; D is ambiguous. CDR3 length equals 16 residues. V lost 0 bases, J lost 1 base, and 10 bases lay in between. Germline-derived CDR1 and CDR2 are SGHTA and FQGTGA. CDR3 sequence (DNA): TGTGCCAGCAGCTTAACTCTGTCGTGGGCCAAAAACATTCAGTACTTC. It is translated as CASSLTLSWAKNIQYF. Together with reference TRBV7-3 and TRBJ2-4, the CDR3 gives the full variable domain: GAGVSQTPSNKVTEKGKYVELRCDPISGHTALYWYRQSLGQGPEFLIYFQGTGAADDSGLPNDRFFAVRPEGSVSTLKIQRTERGDSAVYLCASSLTLSWAKNIQYFGAGTRLSVL.

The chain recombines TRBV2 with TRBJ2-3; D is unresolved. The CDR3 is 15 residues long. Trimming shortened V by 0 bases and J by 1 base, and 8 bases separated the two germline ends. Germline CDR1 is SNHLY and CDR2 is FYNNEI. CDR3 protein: CASSEARIGTDTQYF. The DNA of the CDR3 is TGTGCCAGCAGTGAAGCCAGAATTGGCACAGATACGCAGTATTTT.

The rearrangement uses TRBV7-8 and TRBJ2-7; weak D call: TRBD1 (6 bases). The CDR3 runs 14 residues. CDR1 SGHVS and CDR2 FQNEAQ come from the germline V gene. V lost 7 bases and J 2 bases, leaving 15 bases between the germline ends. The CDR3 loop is CASTVTGQTYEQYF. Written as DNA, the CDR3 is TGTGCCAGCACCGTGACGGGACAAACCTACGAGCAGTACTTC.

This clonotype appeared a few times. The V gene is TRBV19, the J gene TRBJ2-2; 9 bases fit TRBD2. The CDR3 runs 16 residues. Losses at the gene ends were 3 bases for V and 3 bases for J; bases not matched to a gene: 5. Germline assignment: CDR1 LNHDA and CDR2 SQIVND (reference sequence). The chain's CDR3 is CASSIEAGGYTGELFF. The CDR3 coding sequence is TGTGCCAGTAGTATTGAAGCGGGGGGTTACACCGGGGAGCTGTTTTTT. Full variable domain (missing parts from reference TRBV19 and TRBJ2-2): DGGITQSPKYLFRKEGQNVTLSCEQNLNHDAMYWYRQDPGQGLRLIYYSQIVNDFQKGDIAEGYSVSREKKESFPLTVTSAQKNPTAFYLCASSIEAGGYTGELFFGEGSRLTVL.

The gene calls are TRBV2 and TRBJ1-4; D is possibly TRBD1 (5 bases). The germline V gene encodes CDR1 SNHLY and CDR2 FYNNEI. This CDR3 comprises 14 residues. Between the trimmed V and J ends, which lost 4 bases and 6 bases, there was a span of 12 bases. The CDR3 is CASSAGGPHEKLFF. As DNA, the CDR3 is TGTGCCAGCAGTGCGGGGGGACCCCATGAAAAACTGTTTTTT. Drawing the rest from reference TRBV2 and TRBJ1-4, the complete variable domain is EPEVTQTPSHQVTQMGQEVILRCVPISNHLYFYWYRQILGQKVEFLVSFYNNEISEKSEIFDDQFSVERPDGSNFTLKIRSTKLEDSAMYFCASSAGGPHEKLFFGSGTQLSVL.

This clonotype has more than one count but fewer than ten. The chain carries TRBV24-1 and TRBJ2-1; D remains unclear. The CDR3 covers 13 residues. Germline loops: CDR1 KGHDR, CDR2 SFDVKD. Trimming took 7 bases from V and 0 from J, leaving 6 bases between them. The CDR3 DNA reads TGTGCCACCAGGTCCACCTCCTACAATGAGCAGTTCTTC. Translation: CATRSTSYNEQFF.

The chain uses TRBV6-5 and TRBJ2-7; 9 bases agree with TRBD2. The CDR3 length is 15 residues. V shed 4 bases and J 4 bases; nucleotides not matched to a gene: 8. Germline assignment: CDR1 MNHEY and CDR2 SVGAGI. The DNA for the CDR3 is TGTGCCAGCAGTTCAACTTCTAGCGGGAATTACGAGCAGTACTTC. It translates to CASSSTSSGNYEQYF.

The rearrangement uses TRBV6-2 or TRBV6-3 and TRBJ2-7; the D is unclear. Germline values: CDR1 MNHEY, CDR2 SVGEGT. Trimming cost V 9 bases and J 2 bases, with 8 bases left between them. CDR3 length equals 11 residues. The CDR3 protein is CASTFAYEQYF. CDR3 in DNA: TGTGCCAGTACTTTTGCCTACGAGCAGTACTTC.

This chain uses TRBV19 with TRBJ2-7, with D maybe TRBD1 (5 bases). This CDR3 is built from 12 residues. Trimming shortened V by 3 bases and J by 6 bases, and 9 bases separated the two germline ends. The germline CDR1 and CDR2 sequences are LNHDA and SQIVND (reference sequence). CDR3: CASSMGQGEQYF. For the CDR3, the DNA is TGTGCCAGTAGTATGGGTCAGGGCGAGCAGTACTTC. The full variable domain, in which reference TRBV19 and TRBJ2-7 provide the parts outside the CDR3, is DGGITQSPKYLFRKEGQNVTLSCEQNLNHDAMYWYRQDPGQGLRLIYYSQIVNDFQKGDIAEGYSVSREKKESFPLTVTSAQKNPTAFYLCASSMGQGEQYFGPGTRLTVT.

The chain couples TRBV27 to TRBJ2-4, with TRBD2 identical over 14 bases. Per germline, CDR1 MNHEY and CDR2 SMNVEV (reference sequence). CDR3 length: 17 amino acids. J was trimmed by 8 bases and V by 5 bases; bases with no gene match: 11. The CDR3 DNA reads TGTGCCAGCAGTATCTCGGGACTAGCGGGAGTTCGGGACATTCAGTACTTC. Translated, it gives CASSISGLAGVRDIQYF.

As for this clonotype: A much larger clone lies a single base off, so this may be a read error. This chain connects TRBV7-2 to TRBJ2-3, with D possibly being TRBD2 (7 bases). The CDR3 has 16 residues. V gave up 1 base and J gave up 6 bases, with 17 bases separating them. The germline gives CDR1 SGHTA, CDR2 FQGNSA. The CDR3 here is CASSLGGGGGRDTQYF. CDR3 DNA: TGTGCCAGCAGCTTAGGGGGGGGGGGGGGCAGGGATACGCAGTATTTT.

The CDR3 coding sequence is TGCAGTGCTAGGGGGGGGCTCGACTATGGCTACACCTTC. This translates into CSARGGLDYGYTF. The J gene is TRBJ1-2, the V gene TRBV20-1, with D possibly being TRBD1 (6 bases). Germline loops: CDR1 DFQATT, CDR2 SNEGSKA (reference sequence). The CDR3 is made up of 13 amino acids. The V end was cut by 3 bases, the J end by 3 bases, with 11 bases between.

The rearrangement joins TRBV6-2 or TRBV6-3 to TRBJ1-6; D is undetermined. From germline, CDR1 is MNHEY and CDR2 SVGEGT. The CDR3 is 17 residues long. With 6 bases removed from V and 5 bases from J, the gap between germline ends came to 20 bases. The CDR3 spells CASSTPRSGVNNSPLHF. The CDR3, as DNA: TGTGCCAGCAGCACGCCGCGATCGGGAGTTAATAATTCACCCCTCCACTTT.

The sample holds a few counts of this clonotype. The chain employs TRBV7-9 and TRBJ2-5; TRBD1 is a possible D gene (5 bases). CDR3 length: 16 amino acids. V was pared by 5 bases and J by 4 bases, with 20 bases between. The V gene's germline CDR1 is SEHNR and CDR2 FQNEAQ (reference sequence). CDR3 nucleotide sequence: TGTGCCAGCAGCCCCCCCTTGGGGCCCCATCGAGAGACCCAGTACTTC. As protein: CASSPPLGPHRETQYF.

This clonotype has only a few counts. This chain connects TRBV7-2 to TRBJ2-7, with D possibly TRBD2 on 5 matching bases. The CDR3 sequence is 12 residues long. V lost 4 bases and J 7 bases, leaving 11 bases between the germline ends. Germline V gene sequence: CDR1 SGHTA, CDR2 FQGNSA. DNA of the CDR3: TGTGCCAGCAGCTGGGGAGCGTGGGAGCAGTACTTC. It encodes CASSWGAWEQYF.

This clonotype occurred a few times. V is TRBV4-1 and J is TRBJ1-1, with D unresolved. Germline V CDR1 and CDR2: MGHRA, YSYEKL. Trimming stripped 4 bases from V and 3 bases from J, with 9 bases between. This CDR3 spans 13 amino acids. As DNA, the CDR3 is TGCGCCAGCAGCCTGACCTGGGACACTGAAGCTTTCTTT. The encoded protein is CASSLTWDTEAFF.

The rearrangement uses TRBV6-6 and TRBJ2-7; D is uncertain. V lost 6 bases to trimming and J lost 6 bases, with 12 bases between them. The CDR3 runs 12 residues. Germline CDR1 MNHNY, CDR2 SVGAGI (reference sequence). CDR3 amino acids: CASSLLSREQYF. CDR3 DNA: TGTGCCAGCAGCCTCCTCTCCCGCGAGCAGTACTTC.

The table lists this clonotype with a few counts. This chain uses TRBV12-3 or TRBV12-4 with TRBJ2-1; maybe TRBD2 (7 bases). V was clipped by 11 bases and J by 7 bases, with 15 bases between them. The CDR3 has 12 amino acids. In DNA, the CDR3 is TGTGCCTGGGGGGGGGCGGTAAATGAGCAGTTCTTC. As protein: CAWGGAVNEQFF.

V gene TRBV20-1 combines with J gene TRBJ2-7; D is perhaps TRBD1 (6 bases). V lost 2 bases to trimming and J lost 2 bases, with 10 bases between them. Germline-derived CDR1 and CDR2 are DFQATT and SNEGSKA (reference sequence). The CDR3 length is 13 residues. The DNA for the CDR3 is TGCAGTGCTAGATGGACAGAAACCTACGAGCAGTACTTC. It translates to CSARWTETYEQYF.

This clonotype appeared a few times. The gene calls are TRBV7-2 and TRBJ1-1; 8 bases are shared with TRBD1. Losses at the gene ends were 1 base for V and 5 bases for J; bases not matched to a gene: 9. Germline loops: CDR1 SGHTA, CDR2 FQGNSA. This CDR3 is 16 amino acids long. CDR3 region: CASSLVATGGGTEAFF. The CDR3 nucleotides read TGTGCCAGCAGCTTAGTGGCTACAGGGGGAGGGACTGAAGCTTTCTTT.

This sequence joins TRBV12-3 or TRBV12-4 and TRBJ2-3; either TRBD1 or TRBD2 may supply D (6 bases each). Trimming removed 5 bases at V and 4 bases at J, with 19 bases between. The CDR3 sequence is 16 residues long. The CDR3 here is CASSPGERRGPDTQYF. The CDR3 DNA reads TGTGCCAGCAGTCCTGGGGAGCGCCGGGGGCCAGATACGCAGTATTTT.

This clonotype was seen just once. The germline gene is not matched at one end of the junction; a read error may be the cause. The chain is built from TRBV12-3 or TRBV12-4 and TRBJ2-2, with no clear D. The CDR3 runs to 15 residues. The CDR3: CACSLPGLNTGELFF. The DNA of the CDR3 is TGTGCCTGCAGTTTGCCTGGGCTAAACACCGGGGAGCTGTTTTTT.

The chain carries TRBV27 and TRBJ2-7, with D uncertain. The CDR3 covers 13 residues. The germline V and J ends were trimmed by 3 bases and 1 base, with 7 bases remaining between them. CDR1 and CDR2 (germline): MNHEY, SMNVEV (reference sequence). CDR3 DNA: TGTGCCAGCAGTTTGACAAATTCCTACGAGCAGTACTTC. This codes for CASSLTNSYEQYF.

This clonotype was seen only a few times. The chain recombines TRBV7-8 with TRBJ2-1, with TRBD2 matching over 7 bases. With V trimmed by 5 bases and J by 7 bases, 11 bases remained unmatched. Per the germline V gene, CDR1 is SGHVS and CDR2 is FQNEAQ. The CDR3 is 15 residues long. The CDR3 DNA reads TGTGCCAGCAGCCAGCGGGGAACTAGCCGGAATGAGCAGTTCTTC. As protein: CASSQRGTSRNEQFF.

The CDR3 is CASSPTPGRATNEKLFF. Written as DNA, the CDR3 is TGTGCCAGCAGCCCAACCCCGGGACGGGCAACTAATGAAAAACTGTTTTTT. This chain connects TRBV7-1 to TRBJ1-4, with a tentative D call TRBD1 (5 bases). TRBV7-1 belongs to the ORF category, with a function that is uncertain. With 5 bases removed from V and 0 bases from J, the gap between germline ends came to 16 bases. CDR3 size: 17 residues.

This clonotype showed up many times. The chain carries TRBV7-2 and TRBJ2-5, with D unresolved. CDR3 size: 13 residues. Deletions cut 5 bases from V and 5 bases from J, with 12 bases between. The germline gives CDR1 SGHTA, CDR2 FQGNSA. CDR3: CASSGRFMETQYF. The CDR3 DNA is TGTGCCAGCAGCGGCCGATTCATGGAGACCCAGTACTTC.

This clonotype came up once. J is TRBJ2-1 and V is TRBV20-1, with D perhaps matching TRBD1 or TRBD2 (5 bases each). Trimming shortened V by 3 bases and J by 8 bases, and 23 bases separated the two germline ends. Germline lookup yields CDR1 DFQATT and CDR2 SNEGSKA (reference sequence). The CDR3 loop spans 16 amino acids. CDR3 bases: TGCAGTGCTAGTGGAAACCGGGACGGGCGGCGCGATGAGCAGTTCTTC. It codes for CSASGNRDGRRDEQFF.

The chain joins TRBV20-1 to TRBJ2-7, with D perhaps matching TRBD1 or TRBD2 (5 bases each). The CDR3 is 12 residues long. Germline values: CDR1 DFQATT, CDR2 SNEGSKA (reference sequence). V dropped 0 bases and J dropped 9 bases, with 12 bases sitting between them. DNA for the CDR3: TGCAGTGCTAGAGATAGGGAGACAGTGCAGTACTTC. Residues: CSARDRETVQYF.

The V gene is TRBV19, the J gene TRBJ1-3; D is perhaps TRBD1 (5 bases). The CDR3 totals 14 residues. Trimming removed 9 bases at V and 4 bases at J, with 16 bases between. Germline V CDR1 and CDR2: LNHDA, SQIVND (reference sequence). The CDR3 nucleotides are TGTGCCAGCGCGTTGAGGGGCCGCGGAAACACCATATATTTT. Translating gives CASALRGRGNTIYF.

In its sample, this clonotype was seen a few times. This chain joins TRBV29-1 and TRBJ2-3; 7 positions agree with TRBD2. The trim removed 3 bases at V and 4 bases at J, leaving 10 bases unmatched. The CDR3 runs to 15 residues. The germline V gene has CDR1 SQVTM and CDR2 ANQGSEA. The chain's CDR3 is CSVDQERGVADTQYF. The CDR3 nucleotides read TGCAGCGTTGATCAGGAGCGGGGTGTGGCAGATACGCAGTATTTT.